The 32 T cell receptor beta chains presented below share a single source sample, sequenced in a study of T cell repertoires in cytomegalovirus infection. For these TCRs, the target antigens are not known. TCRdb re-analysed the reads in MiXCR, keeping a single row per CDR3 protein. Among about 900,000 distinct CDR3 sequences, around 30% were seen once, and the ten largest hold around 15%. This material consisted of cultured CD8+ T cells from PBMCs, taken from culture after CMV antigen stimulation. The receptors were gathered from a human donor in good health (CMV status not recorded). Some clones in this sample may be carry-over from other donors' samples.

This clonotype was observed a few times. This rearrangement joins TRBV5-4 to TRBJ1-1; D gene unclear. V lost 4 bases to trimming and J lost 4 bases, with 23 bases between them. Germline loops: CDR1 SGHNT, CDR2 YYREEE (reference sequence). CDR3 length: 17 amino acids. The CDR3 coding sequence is TGTGCCAGCAGCCCCGCGGTAGACCCGGGGAGTGGCACTGAAGCTTTCTTT. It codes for CASSPAVDPGSGTEAFF.

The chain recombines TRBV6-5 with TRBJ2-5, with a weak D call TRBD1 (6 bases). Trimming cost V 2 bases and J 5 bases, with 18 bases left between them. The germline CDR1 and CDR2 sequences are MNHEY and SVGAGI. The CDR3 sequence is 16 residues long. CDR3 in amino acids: CASSYETGPTRETQYF. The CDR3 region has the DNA TGTGCCAGCAGTTACGAGACAGGACCCACTAGGGAGACCCAGTACTTC.

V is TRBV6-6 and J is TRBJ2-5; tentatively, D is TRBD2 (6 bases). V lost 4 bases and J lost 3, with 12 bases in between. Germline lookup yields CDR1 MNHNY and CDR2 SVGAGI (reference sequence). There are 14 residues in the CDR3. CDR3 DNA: TGTGCCAGCAGTTGGAGGGACCAAAAAGAGACCCAGTACTTC. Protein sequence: CASSWRDQKETQYF.

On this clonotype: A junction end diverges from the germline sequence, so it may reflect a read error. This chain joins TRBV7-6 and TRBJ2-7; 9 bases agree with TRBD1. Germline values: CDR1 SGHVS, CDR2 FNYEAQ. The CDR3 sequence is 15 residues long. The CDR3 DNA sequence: TGTGTCAGCAGCTCCGGGACAGGGACCTTCTACGAGCAGTACTTC. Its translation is CVSSSGTGTFYEQYF.

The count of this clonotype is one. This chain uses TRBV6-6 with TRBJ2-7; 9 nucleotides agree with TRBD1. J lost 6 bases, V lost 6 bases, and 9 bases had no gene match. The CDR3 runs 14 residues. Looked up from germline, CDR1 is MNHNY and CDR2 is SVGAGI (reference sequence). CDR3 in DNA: TGTGCCAGCAGGGCCAGGGACAGGGTTGGCGAGCAGTACGTC. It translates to CASRARDRVGEQYV.

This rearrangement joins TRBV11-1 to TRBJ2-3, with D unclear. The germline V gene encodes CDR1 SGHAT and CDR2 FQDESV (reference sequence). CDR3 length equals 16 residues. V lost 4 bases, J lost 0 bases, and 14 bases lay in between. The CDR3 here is CASSSSQRASTDTQYF. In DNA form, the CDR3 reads TGTGCCAGCAGCTCTAGTCAGCGCGCGAGCACAGATACGCAGTATTTT.

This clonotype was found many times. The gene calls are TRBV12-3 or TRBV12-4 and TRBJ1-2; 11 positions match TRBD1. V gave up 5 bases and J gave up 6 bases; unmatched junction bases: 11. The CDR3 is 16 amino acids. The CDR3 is CASSPPGQGARNGYTF. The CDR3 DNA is TGTGCCAGCAGTCCGCCCGGACAGGGGGCGCGGAATGGCTACACCTTC.

CDR3 nucleotides: TGTGCCAACTACCACAGGGGGTTCCATAACTATGGCTACACCTTC. Residues: CANYHRGFHNYGYTF. V and J are TRBV12-3 or TRBV12-4 and TRBJ1-2, with TRBD1 matching over 8 bases. V was clipped by 10 bases and J by 1 base; unmatched bases: 11. The CDR3 is made up of 15 amino acids.

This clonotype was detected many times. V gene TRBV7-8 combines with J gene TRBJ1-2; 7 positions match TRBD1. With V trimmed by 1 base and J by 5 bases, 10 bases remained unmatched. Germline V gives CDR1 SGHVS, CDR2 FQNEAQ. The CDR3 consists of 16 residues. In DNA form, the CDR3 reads TGTGCCAGCAGCTTAGATTCGGGACAGCGATTTTATGGCTACACCTTC. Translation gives CASSLDSGQRFYGYTF.

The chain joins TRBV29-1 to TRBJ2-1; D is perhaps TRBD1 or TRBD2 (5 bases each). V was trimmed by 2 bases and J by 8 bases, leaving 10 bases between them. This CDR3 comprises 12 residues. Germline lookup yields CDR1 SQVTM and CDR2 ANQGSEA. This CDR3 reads CSVELGDHEQFF. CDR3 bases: TGCAGCGTTGAACTAGGGGACCATGAGCAGTTCTTC.

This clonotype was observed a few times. In DNA, the CDR3 is TGTGCCAGCAGTTCGGACAGAAGGAATCAGCCCCAGCATTTT. Translated: CASSSDRRNQPQHF. J is TRBJ1-5 and V is TRBV27; a weak D match, TRBD1 (6 bases). The V and J ends lost 4 bases and 4 bases respectively, with 11 bases between them. The length of the CDR3 is 14 residues. The germline V gene has CDR1 MNHEY and CDR2 SMNVEV (reference sequence).

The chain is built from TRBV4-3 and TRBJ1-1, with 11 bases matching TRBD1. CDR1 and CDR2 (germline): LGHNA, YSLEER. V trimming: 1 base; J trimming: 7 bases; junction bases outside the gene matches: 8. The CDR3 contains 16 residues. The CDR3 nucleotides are TGCGCCAGCAGCCAAGCAGGACAGGGGGCGCGTTTTGAAGCTTTCTTT. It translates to CASSQAGQGARFEAFF.

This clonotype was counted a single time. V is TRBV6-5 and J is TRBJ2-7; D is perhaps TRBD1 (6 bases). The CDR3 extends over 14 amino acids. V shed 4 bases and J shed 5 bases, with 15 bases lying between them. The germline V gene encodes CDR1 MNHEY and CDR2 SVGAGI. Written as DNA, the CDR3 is TGTGCCAGCAGTTGCGGTGGCAGGGGAAACGAGCAGTACTTC. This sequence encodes CASSCGGRGNEQYF.

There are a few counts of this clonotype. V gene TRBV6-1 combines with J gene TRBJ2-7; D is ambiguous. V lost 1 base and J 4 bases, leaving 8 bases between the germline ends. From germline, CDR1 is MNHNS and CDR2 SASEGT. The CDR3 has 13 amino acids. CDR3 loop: CASSEGEPYEQYV. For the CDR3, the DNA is TGTGCCAGCAGTGAAGGGGAACCATACGAGCAGTACGTC.

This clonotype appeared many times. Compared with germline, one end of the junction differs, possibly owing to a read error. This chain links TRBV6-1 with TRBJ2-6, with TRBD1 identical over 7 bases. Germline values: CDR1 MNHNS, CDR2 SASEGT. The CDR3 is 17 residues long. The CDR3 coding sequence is TGTGCAAGCAACATCCGTGACAGGGTCTCTGGGGCCAACGTCCTGACTTTC. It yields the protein CASNIRDRVSGANVLTF.

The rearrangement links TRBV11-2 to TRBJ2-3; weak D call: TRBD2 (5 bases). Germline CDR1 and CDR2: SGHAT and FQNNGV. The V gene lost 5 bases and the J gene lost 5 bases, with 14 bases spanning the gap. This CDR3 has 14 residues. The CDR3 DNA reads TGTGCCAGCAGCCCAGAGGGAAGAGGAGATACGCAGTATTTT. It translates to CASSPEGRGDTQYF.

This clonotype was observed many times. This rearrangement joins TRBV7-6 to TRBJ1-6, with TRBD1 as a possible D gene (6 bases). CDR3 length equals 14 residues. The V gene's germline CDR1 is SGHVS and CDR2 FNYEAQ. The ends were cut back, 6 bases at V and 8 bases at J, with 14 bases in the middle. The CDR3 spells CASRKDRSDSPLHF. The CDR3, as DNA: TGTGCCAGCAGGAAAGACAGGTCTGATTCACCCCTCCACTTT. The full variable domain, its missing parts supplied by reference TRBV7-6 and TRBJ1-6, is GAGVSQSPRYKVTKRGQDVALRCDPISGHVSLYWYRQALGQGPEFLTYFNYEAQQDKSGLPNDRFSAERPEGSISTLTIQRTEQRDSAMYRCASRKDRSDSPLHFGNGTRLTVT.

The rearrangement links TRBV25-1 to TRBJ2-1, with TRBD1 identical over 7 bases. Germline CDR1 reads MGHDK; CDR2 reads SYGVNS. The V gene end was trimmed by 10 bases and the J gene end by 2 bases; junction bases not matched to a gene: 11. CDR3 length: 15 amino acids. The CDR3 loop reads CATETGSATYNEQFF. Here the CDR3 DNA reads TGTGCCACCGAGACAGGGTCCGCGACCTACAATGAGCAGTTCTTC.

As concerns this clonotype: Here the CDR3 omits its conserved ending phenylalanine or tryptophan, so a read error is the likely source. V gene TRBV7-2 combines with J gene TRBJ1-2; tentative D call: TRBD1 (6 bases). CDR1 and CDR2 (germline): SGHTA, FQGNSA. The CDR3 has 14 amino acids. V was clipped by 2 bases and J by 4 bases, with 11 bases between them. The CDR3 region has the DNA TGTGCCAGCAGCTTAAGGGGGGGATCCTATGGCTACACCATC. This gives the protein CASSLRGGSYGYTI.

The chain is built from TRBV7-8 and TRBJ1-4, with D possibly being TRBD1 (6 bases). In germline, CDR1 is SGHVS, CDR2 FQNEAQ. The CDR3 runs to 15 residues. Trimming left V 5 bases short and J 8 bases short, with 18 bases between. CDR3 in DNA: TGTGCCAGCAGCCCCAACCCCGGGGGGACAGAAAAACTGTTTTTT. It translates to CASSPNPGGTEKLFF.

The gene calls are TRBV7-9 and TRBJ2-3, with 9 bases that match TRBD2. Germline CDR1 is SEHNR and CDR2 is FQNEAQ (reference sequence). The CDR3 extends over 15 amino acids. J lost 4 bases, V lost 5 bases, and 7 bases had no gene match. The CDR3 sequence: CASSPAGGLADTQYF. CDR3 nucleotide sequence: TGTGCCAGCAGCCCCGCGGGGGGGCTCGCAGATACGCAGTATTTT.

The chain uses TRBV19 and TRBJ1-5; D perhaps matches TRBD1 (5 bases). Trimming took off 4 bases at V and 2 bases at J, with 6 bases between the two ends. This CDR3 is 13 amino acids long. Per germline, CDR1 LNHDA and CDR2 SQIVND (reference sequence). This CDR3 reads CASSKGGNQPQHF. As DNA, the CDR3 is TGTGCCAGTAGTAAAGGGGGCAATCAGCCCCAGCATTTT.

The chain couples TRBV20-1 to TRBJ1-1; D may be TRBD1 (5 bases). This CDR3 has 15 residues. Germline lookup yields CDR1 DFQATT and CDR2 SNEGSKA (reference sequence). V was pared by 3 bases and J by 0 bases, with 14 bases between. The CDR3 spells CSASEIGHMNTEAFF. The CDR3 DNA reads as TGCAGTGCTAGCGAGATTGGACACATGAACACTGAAGCTTTCTTT.

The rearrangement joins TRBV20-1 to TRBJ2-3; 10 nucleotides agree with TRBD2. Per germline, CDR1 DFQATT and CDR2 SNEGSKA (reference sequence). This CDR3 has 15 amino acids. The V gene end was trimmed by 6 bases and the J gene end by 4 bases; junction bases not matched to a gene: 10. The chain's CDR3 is CSATKRGGLADTQYF. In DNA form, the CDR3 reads TGCAGTGCAACAAAGCGGGGGGGGTTGGCAGATACGCAGTATTTT.

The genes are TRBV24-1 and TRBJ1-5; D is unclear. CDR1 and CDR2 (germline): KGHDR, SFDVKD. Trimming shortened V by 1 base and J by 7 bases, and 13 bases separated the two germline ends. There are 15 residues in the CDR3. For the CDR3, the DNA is TGTGCCACCAGTGATTTAGGGCTACGGGAGCAGCCCCAGCATTTT. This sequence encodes CATSDLGLREQPQHF.

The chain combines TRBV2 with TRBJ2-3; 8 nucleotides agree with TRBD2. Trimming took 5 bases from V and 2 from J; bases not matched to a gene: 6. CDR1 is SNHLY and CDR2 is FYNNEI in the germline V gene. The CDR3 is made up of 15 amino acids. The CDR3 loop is CASSRAGAYTDTQYF. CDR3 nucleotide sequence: TGTGCCAGCAGTCGAGCGGGGGCTTACACAGATACGCAGTATTTT. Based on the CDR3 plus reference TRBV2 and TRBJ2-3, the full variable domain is EPEVTQTPSHQVTQMGQEVILRCVPISNHLYFYWYRQILGQKVEFLVSFYNNEISEKSEIFDDQFSVERPDGSNFTLKIRSTKLEDSAMYFCASSRAGAYTDTQYFGPGTRLTVL.

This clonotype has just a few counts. For the CDR3, the DNA is TGTGCCAGCAGCCCCCGGAAAGGGGTAGGAGAGCAGTTCTTC. As protein: CASSPRKGVGEQFF. The chain is built from TRBV27 and TRBJ2-1, with TRBD1 as a possible D gene (5 bases). CDR3 length equals 14 residues. Germline V gene lookup returns CDR1 MNHEY and CDR2 SMNVEV (reference sequence). Between the trimmed V and J ends, which lost 6 bases and 10 bases, there was a span of 19 bases.

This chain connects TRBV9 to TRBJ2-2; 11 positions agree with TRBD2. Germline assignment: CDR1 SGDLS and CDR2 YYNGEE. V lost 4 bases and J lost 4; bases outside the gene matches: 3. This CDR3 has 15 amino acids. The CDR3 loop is CASSISGGVTGELFF. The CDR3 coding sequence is TGTGCCAGCAGCATTAGCGGGGGGGTCACCGGGGAGCTGTTTTTT.

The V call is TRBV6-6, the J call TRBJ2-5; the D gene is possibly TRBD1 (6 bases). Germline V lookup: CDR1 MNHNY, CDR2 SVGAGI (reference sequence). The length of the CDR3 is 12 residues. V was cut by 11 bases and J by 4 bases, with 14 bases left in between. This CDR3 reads CAATGSGETQYF. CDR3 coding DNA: TGTGCCGCAACAGGGAGTGGAGAGACCCAGTACTTC.

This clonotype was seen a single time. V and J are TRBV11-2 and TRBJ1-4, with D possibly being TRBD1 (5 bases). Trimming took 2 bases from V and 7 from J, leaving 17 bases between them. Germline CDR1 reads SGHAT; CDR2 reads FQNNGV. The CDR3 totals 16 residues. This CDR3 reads CASSLWVRQGGEKLFF. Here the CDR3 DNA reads TGTGCCAGCAGCTTATGGGTTAGGCAGGGAGGTGAAAAACTGTTTTTT.

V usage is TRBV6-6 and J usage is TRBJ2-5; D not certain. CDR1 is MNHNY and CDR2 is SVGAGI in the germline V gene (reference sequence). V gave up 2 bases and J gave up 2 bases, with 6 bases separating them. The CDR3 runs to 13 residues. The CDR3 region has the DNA TGTGCCAGCAGTTACGGGCATCAAGAGACCCAGTACTTC. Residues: CASSYGHQETQYF.

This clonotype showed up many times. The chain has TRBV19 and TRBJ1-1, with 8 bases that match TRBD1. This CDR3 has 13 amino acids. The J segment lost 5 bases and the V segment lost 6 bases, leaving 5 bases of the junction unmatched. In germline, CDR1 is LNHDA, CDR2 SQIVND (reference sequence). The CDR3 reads CASRGTGVTEAFF. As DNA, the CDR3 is TGTGCCAGTAGGGGGACAGGAGTAACTGAAGCTTTCTTT.